This is a list of T cell receptor beta chains from one sample in a study of tumor and adjacent non-tumor tissue in lung cancer. TCRdb re-called the multiplex PCR reads through MiXCR, storing one row per CDR3 protein. The table has roughly 70,000 distinct CDR3 sequences, approximately 68% seen once. Sequencing used distant non-tumor lung tissue. These receptors were collected from a woman between 45 and 60 years old with non-small cell lung cancer. CDR3s include the opening cysteine and the closing phenylalanine or tryptophan. The order of the fields is D gene, J gene, V gene, clone size, CDR3 protein, CDR3 DNA. D genes are given only for firm matches. The listing skips clone size in some rows; elsewhere it reads once, few, many or a size class.

>TRBD2|TRBJ2-1|TRBV6-2/TRBV6-3|many
CATASGNYNEQFF
TGTGCCACCGCGAGCGGGAACTACAATGAGCAGTTCTTC
>TRBD2|TRBJ2-3|TRBV20-1|.
CSVGGPRTSGSTDTQYF
TGCAGTGTAGGGGGCCCCAGGACTAGCGGGAGCACAGATACGCAGTATTTT
>TRBD1|TRBJ1-2|TRBV6-2/TRBV6-3|.
CVSSRGQGQEGYTF
TGTGTCAGCAGCCGCGGACAGGGGCAGGAAGGCTACACTTTC
>.|TRBJ1-2|TRBV20-1|once
CSGSMAHGYTF
TGCAGTGGGTCCATGGCACATGGCTACACCTTC
>TRBD2|TRBJ2-5|TRBV29-1|.
CSVAVNSGRVVETLYF
TGCAGCGTTGCTGTCAATAGCGGGAGGGTTGTGGAAACCCTGTACTTC
>TRBD1|TRBJ1-1|TRBV5-1|.
CVSSLVGTGNTEAFF
TGCGTCAGCAGCTTGGTAGGGACAGGTAACACTGAAGCTTTCTTT
>.|TRBJ2-2|TRBV11-2|.
CASCLGLNTEELFF
TGTGCCAGCTGCTTGGGTTTGAACACCGAGGAGCTGTTTTTT
>.|TRBJ2-1|TRBV20-1|.
CSASRRNSYNEQFF
TGCAGTGCTAGCAGGAGAAACTCATACAATGAGCAGTTCTTC
>.|TRBJ2-6|TRBV7-2|few
CASSRSSNSGANVLTF
TGTGCCAGCAGCCGCTCCTCGAACTCTGGGGCCAACGTCCTGACTTTC
>TRBD1|TRBJ2-3|TRBV11-2|medium-sized
CASSVDREDTQYF
TGTGCCAGCAGCGTTGACAGGGAAGATACGCAGTATTTT
>.|TRBJ2-7|TRBV12-3/TRBV12-4|many
CASSLAQTYEQYF
TGTGCCAGCAGTTTGGCACAGACCTACGAGCAGTACTTC
>.|TRBJ2-1|TRBV11-3|.
CASSSLLGRPEQFF
TGTGCCAGCAGCTCACTCCTGGGCCGCCCTGAGCAGTTCTTC
>.|TRBJ2-3|TRBV29-1|many
CSVEDLVTDTQYF
TGCAGCGTTGAAGATCTGGTCACAGATACGCAGTATTTT
>.|TRBJ2-4|TRBV6-1|.
CTSGEESGQINIQYF
TGTACCAGCGGTGAAGAGTCTGGACAGATAAACATTCAGTACTTC
>TRBD2|TRBJ2-1|TRBV4-2|many
CASTSGSYNEQFF
TGTGCCAGCACTAGCGGGAGTTACAATGAGCAGTTCTTC
>.|TRBJ2-7|TRBV24-1|.
CATSPGGTSYEQYF
TGTGCCACCAGTCCTGGGGGGACCTCCTACGAGCAGTACTTC
>TRBD2|TRBJ2-4|TRBV4-1|.
CASGQAFSSGDLIAKNIQYF
TGCGCCAGTGGCCAAGCGTTCTCTAGCGGGGATCTAATAGCCAAAAACATTCAGTACTTC
>.|TRBJ1-1|TRBV20-1|.
CSARDPEGGGRTEAFF
TGCAGTGCTAGAGATCCCGAGGGAGGAGGTAGGACTGAAGCTTTCTTT
>.|TRBJ2-1|TRBV20-1|.
CSARADNRRSNNEQFF
TGCAGTGCTAGAGCCGACAACAGGCGGAGTAACAATGAGCAGTTCTTC
>TRBD1|TRBJ2-3|TRBV11-2|.
CVSSIYRGSTDTQYF
TGTGTCAGCAGCATCTACAGGGGTAGCACAGATACGCAGTATTTT
>.|TRBJ1-5|TRBV20-1|.
CSARDQRQGFQPQDF
TGTAGTGCTAGAGACCAGCGGCAGGGTTTTCAGCCCCAGGATTTT
>.|TRBJ1-1|TRBV5-6|many
CASSAEGRKNTEAFF
TGTGCCAGCAGCGCTGAGGGACGGAAGAACACTGAAGCTTTCTTT
>.|TRBJ1-5|TRBV12-3/TRBV12-4|.
CASSDTSGNRPQHF
TGTGCCAGCAGCGACACAAGTGGTAATCGGCCCCAGCATTTT
>TRBD1|TRBJ2-1|TRBV7-9|many
CASSPGQGWYNEQFF
TGTGCCAGCAGCCCAGGACAGGGGTGGTACAATGAGCAGTTCTTC
>.|TRBJ2-7|TRBV28|.
CASSLPGPLSEQYF
TGTGCCAGCAGTTTACCGGGACCCCTCTCCGAGCAGTACTTC
>.|TRBJ1-1|TRBV20-1|.
CSAFRDGELNTEVFF
TGCAGTGCCTTCCGGGACGGTGAATTGAACACTGAAGTTTTCTTT
>.|TRBJ2-1|TRBV4-2|.
CVSCQGGDYNEQFF
TGTGTCAGCTGCCAAGGCGGAGACTACAATGAGCAGTTCTTC
>.|TRBJ2-3|TRBV7-9|.
CTSSLDRGEQYF
TGTACTAGCAGCTTGGATCGAGGGGAGCAGTATTTT
>.|TRBJ1-6|TRBV20-1|many
CSARDLVTFSSPLHF
TGCAGTGCTAGAGATCTGGTAACGTTTAGTTCACCCCTCCACTTT
>.|TRBJ2-6|TRBV7-9|.
CASSLVAVTGANVLTF
TGTGCCAGCAGCTTAGTGGCAGTCACTGGGGCCAACGTCCTGACTTTC
>.|TRBJ2-1|TRBV10-3|.
CAISDLLQGLNQQFF
TGTGCCATCAGTGACCTTCTACAGGGTTTGAATCAACAGTTCTTC
>.|TRBJ1-5|TRBV28|.
CASRGAVSNQPQHF
TGTGCCAGCAGGGGCGCAGTTAGCAATCAGCCCCAGCATTTT
>.|TRBJ2-7|TRBV10-3|.
CAIRAWKGPEEQYF
TGTGCCATCAGAGCCTGGAAAGGGCCGGAGGAACAGTACTTC
>.|TRBJ2-1|TRBV20-1|.
CSARRLSNEQFF
TGCAGTGCTAGGCGGCTGAGCAATGAGCAGTTCTTC
>TRBD1|TRBJ2-2|TRBV12-3/TRBV12-4|many
CASSPWTGASNTGELFF
TGTGCCAGCAGCCCCTGGACAGGGGCTTCGAACACCGGGGAGCTGTTTTTT
>.|TRBJ1-1|TRBV24-1|.
CTTSDHMNTEAFF
TGTACCACCAGTGATCACATGAACACTGAAGCTTTCTTT
>TRBD1|TRBJ2-1|TRBV6-1|many
CASQPGQWNNEQFF
TGTGCCAGTCAGCCGGGACAGTGGAACAATGAGCAGTTCTTC
>TRBD1|TRBJ2-5|TRBV24-1|.
CATSVVGQGRETQYF
TGTGCCACCAGTGTGGTTGGACAGGGGAGGGAGACCCAGTACTTC
>TRBD2|TRBJ2-5|TRBV5-1|.
CASSPPLAGEKTQYF
TGCGCCAGCAGCCCTCCTTTGGCGGGAGAAAAGACCCAGTACTTC
>.|TRBJ1-4|TRBV28|many
CASSSPGHTNEKLFF
TGTGCCAGCAGTTCGCCGGGACACACTAATGAAAAACTGTTTTTT
>TRBD2|TRBJ2-1|TRBV7-2|.
CASSLGLVGRNEQFF
TGTGCCAGCAGCTTGGGACTAGTCGGTCGGAATGAGCAGTTCTTC
>.|TRBJ1-3|TRBV4-1|few
CANSLADPGGNTIYF
TGCGCCAACAGCCTAGCAGACCCGGGAGGAAACACCATATATTTT
>.|TRBJ1-1|TRBV20-1|.
CSAEVNNEAFF
TGCAGTGCTGAAGTGAACAATGAAGCTTTCTTT
>.|TRBJ2-5|TRBV7-9|.
CASSLVAGVTGDQYF
TGTGCCAGCAGCTTAGTGGCGGGCGTGACGGGGGACCAGTACTTC
>.|TRBJ2-5|TRBV12-3/TRBV12-4|.
CVSSGDTNQETQYF
TGTGTCAGCAGTGGGGATACCAACCAAGAGACTCAGTACTTT
>TRBD1|TRBJ2-2|TRBV7-3|.
CASSSRQGGLTGELFF
TGTGCCAGCAGCTCTAGACAGGGGGGGCTAACCGGGGAGCTGTTTTTT
>.|TRBJ1-1|TRBV4-1|.
CASRQDHYRANTEGFF
TGCGCCAGCAGGCAAGATCATTACAGGGCGAACACTGAAGGTTTCTTT
>.|TRBJ2-2|TRBV11-2|.
CANSQNWDTGELFF
TGCGCCAACAGCCAAAACTGGGACACCGGGGAGCTGTTTTTT
>.|TRBJ1-2|TRBV15|.
CATSITDSYGYTF
TGTGCCACCAGCATAACGGACAGCTATGGCTACACCTTC
>.|TRBJ2-7|TRBV28|once
CARNREYEQYF
TGTGCCAGAAATAGGGAATACGAGCAGTACTTT
>.|TRBJ1-1|TRBV29-1|many
CSVKHVGAEAFF
TGCAGCGTAAAACATGTCGGGGCTGAAGCTTTCTTT
>.|TRBJ2-1|TRBV11-2|.
CAISFLAQYNEQFF
TGTGCCATCAGCTTCCTAGCCCAATATAATGAGCAGTTTTTC